The 3 T cell receptor beta chains reported below all come from one sample, sequenced in a study of cytomegalovirus exposure and HLA in healthy donors. Researchers ran the PCR with 60 Vbeta and 13 Jbeta primers. The data were produced by immunoSEQ multiplex PCR, yet TCRdb's version contains in-frame clones alone and is incomplete. The sample totals about 110,000 clones. The sequenced sample was PBMCs. The source of these receptors is a man aged 40-50 years in good health and CMV-seropositive.

The chain uses TRBV5-1 and TRBJ2-1; 9 bases are a match to TRBD2. Germline CDR1 SGHRS, CDR2 YFSETQ. Losses at the gene ends were 3 bases for V and 7 bases for J; bases not matched to a gene: 5. The CDR3 is 14 amino acids. The CDR3 sequence is CASSSRGGGNEQFF. The CDR3 nucleotides are TGCGCCAGCAGCTCCCGCGGGGGGGGAAATGAGCAGTTCTTC.

In the case of this clone: Other DNA sequences in the same sample also yield this CDR3. The CDR3 loop reads CASSYSRTGGNYGYTF. The DNA for the CDR3 is TGTGCCAGCAGTTACTCCCGGACAGGGGGGAACTATGGCTACACCTTC. The chain joins TRBV6-5 to TRBJ1-2; TRBD1 agrees at 10 bases. Germline V gene lookup returns CDR1 MNHEY and CDR2 SVGAGI. The CDR3 is 16 residues long. The V gene end was trimmed by 0 bases and the J gene end by 2 bases; junction bases not matched to a gene: 3.

The rearrangement joins TRBV15 to TRBJ2-1, with TRBD2 matching over 11 bases. The CDR3 is 21 amino acids. After removal of 1 base from V and 0 bases from J, the junction contained 14 bases not matched to a gene. The germline CDR1 and CDR2 sequences are LNHNV and YYDKDF (reference sequence). The CDR3 region is CATSRAPERLAGGFSYNEQFF. The CDR3 DNA reads as TGTGCCACCAGCAGAGCCCCCGAACGGCTAGCGGGAGGATTCTCCTACAATGAGCAGTTCTTC.